The sequence of this T cell receptor (beta chain) was determined in a study of beta chain features in type 1 diabetes. For the study at large: Healthy donors, compared against patients, showed similar age, gender and cell yields.

The sequenced template was cDNA made from the entire isolated RNA. The table came from immunoSEQ multiplex PCR; TCRdb's copy has only in-frame clones and leaves some out. This table holds roughly 350,000 clones, about 10% found once. As for this clone: The antigen is not known.

There are 14 residues in the CDR3. Germline V CDR1 and CDR2: LNHDA, SQIVND (reference sequence). V gave up 5 bases and J gave up 0 bases, with 10 bases separating them. The collection from each donor was one heparinised blood draw averaging around 0.11 L. Based on CD45RO/CCR7/CD25/CD127/CD95/CD27, CD4+ regulatory, stem cell-like memory, naive and central memory cells were sorted. Broader study findings: Shortening of TCRB CDR3s, moderate but significant, appeared in all four CD4+ subsets of Type 1 diabetes patients. Fewer insertions but more deletions were seen at VDJ junctions in type 1 diabetes patients.

What was sequenced was central memory CD4+ T cells from blood. The receptor was isolated from a man in his thirties or forties with type 1 diabetes. The chain carries TRBV19 and TRBJ1-2; no clear D. The CDR3 here is CASSSVAANYGYTF. The CDR3 DNA reads as TGTGCCAGTAGTTCGGTCGCGGCTAACTATGGCTACACCTTC.